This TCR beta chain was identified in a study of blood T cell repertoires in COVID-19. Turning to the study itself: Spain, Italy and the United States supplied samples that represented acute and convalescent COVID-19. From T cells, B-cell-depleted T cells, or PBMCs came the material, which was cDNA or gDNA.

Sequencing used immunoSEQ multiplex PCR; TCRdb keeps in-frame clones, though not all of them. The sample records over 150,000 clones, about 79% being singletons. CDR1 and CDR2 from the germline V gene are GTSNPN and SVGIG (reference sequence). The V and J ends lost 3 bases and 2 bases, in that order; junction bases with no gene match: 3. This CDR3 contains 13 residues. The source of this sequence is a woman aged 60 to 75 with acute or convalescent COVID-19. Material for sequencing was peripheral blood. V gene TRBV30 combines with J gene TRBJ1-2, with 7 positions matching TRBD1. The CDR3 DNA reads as TGTGCCTGGAGCAGGGGGTCAAACTATGGCTACACCTTC. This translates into CAWSRGSNYGYTF.